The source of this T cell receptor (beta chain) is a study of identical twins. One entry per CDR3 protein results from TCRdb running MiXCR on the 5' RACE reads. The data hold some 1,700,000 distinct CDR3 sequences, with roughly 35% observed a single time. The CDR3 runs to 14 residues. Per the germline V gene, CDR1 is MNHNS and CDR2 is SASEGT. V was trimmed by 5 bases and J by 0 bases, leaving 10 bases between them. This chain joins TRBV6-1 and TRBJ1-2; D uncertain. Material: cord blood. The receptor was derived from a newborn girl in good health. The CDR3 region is CASSQSHTNYGYTF. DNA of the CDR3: TGTGCCAGCAGTCAATCGCATACTAACTATGGCTACACCTTC.